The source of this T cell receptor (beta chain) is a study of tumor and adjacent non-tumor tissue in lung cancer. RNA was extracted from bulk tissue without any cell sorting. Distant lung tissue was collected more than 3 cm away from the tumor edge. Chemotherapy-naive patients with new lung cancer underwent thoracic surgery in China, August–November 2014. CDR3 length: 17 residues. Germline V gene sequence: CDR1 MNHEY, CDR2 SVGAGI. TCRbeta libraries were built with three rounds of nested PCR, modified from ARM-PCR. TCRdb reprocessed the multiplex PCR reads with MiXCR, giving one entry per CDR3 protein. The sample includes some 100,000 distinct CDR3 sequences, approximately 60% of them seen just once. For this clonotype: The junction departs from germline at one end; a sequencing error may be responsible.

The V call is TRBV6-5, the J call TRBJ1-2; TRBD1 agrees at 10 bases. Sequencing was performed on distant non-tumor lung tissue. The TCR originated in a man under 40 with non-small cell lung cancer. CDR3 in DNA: TGTGCCAGCAGTCACTCCAAGGGACAGGGGAAAAACAATGGCTACACCTTC. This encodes CASSHSKGQGKNNGYTF.